These 16 T cell receptor beta chains were sequenced from one sample in a study of blood T cell repertoires in COVID-19. Assay: immunoSEQ multiplex PCR; the TCRdb copy retains only in-frame clones and omits some. The sample contains around 250,000 clones, roughly 89% of which appear only once. Sequenced input: peripheral blood. These receptors were taken from a woman aged 25 to 39 with active or convalescent COVID-19.

The genes are TRBV30 and TRBJ2-7, with TRBD1 matching 8 bases. The CDR3 has 13 residues. Trimming at V came to 3 bases and at J to 3 bases, leaving 4 bases not matched to a gene. CDR1 and CDR2 (germline): GTSNPN, SVGIG (reference sequence). The DNA of the CDR3 is TGTGCCTGGAGACAGGGGGTCAACTACGAGCAGTACTTC. It codes for CAWRQGVNYEQYF.

The chain uses TRBV27 and TRBJ1-5; tentatively, D is TRBD1 (6 bases). Germline V gene sequence: CDR1 MNHEY, CDR2 SMNVEV (reference sequence). CDR3 length: 15 amino acids. V was pared by 4 bases and J by 7 bases, with 17 bases between. The CDR3 DNA is TGTGCCAGCAGTTCCCTGGCGGGGGCGCAGCAGCCCCAGCATTTT. Protein product: CASSSLAGAQQPQHF.

This chain joins TRBV7-8 and TRBJ2-7; D gene unclear. Germline V lookup: CDR1 SGHVS, CDR2 FQNEAQ. The length of the CDR3 is 11 residues. V was cut by 2 bases and J by 5 bases, with 4 bases left in between. CDR3 loop: CASSLYDEQYF. CDR3 DNA: TGTGCCAGCAGCTTATATGACGAGCAGTACTTC.

This clone was counted a single time. Here the CDR3 reads CASSPGREGGGYTF. The CDR3 DNA reads as TGTGCCAGCTCACCCGGTCGCGAAGGCGGGGGCTACACCTTC. The gene calls are TRBV18 and TRBJ1-2; D is unclear. Germline assignment: CDR1 KGHSH and CDR2 LQKENI. The CDR3 sequence is 14 residues long. The V gene lost 3 bases and the J gene lost 8 bases, with 16 bases spanning the gap.

The sample holds one count of this clone. The chain uses TRBV6-5 and TRBJ1-2; TRBD1 matches 8 bases. The germline gives CDR1 MNHEY, CDR2 SVGAGI. The junction had 5 bases not matched to a gene; V was cut back by 6 bases and J by 8 bases. The CDR3 has 12 amino acids. The CDR3 DNA is TGTGCCAGCAGCCGGACAGGGCTCGGCTACACCTTC. It codes for CASSRTGLGYTF.

V and J are TRBV11-2 and TRBJ1-6, with 8 bases matching TRBD1. Germline values: CDR1 SGHAT, CDR2 FQNNGV. The CDR3 covers 15 residues. CDR3 region: CASQGQGATHSPLHF. The CDR3 nucleotides read TGTGCTTCCCAAGGGCAGGGGGCGACCCATTCACCCCTCCACTTT.

This clone was counted a few times. The V call is TRBV19, the J call TRBJ2-2, with TRBD1 matching over 9 bases. V lost 5 bases to trimming and J lost 1 base; unmatched junction nucleotides: 5. The CDR3 loop spans 16 amino acids. Germline CDR1 reads LNHDA; CDR2 reads SQIVND (reference sequence). CDR3: CASSLSGQGNTGELFF. The CDR3, as DNA: TGTGCCAGTAGTCTGTCGGGACAGGGGAACACCGGGGAGCTGTTTTTT.

The rearrangement links TRBV7-9 to TRBJ1-2; TRBD1 matches at 9 bases. CDR1 and CDR2 from the germline V gene are SEHNR and FQNEAQ (reference sequence). This CDR3 spans 14 amino acids. Losses at the gene ends were 1 base for V and 5 bases for J; bases not matched to a gene: 2. The CDR3 region is CASSLEGQGYGYTF. As DNA, the CDR3 is TGTGCCAGCAGCTTAGAGGGACAGGGTTATGGCTACACCTTC.

The chain has TRBV9 and TRBJ2-5; 7 nucleotides agree with TRBD2. The ends lost 1 base at V and 2 bases at J; junction bases unmatched: 8. This CDR3 region has 16 residues. Germline V gene sequence: CDR1 SGDLS, CDR2 YYNGEE. DNA for the CDR3: TGTGCCAGCAGCGTATCGCGGGGGTCAATTCAAGAGACCCAGTACTTC. Its translation: CASSVSRGSIQETQYF.

V is TRBV19 and J is TRBJ1-1; D is ambiguous. This CDR3 comprises 13 residues. In germline, CDR1 is LNHDA, CDR2 SQIVND (reference sequence). The V end lost 5 bases, the J end lost 2 bases, and 9 bases lay between the germline ends. CDR3 DNA: TGTGCCAGTAGTGCAGGCTCTAACACTGAAGCTTTCTTT. Translating gives CASSAGSNTEAFF.

This chain joins TRBV10-3 and TRBJ1-1; TRBD1 agrees at 9 bases. Germline V gene data show CDR1 as ENHRY and CDR2 as SYGVKD. Trimming cost V 0 bases and J 3 bases; bases outside gene matches: 5. This CDR3 has 16 residues. The chain's CDR3 is CAISESTGGSDTEAFF. DNA for the CDR3: TGTGCCATCAGTGAGTCGACAGGGGGATCGGACACTGAAGCTTTCTTT.

V gene TRBV13 combines with J gene TRBJ2-5, with D tentatively TRBD1 (5 bases). Trimming stripped 3 bases from V and 2 bases from J, with 10 bases between. Germline-derived CDR1 and CDR2 are PRHDT and FYEKMQ (reference sequence). The CDR3 spans 14 residues. The chain's CDR3 is CASSLGQGQETQYF. The CDR3 DNA reads as TGTGCCAGCAGCTTGGGGCAGGGACAAGAGACCCAGTACTTC.

The chain has TRBV30 and TRBJ2-7, with TRBD2 identical over 8 bases. Per the germline V gene, CDR1 is GTSNPN and CDR2 is SVGIG (reference sequence). The CDR3 covers 15 residues. J gave up 5 bases and V 3 bases, and 12 bases lay outside the gene matches. The CDR3 region is CAWSPLLGGADEQYF. CDR3 coding DNA: TGTGCCTGGAGCCCCCTCCTCGGGGGGGCCGACGAGCAGTACTTC.

V usage is TRBV9 and J usage is TRBJ2-1; 11 bases map to TRBD2. Per the germline V gene, CDR1 is SGDLS and CDR2 is YYNGEE. There are 13 residues in the CDR3. After removal of 3 bases from V and 12 bases from J, the junction contained 5 bases not matched to a gene. The chain's CDR3 is CASSEGTSGGQFF. The CDR3 DNA is TGTGCCAGCAGCGAAGGGACTAGCGGAGGGCAGTTCTTC.

V and J are TRBV5-1 and TRBJ2-1; D is undetermined. Deletions cut 7 bases from V and 2 bases from J, with 13 bases between. There are 14 residues in the CDR3. Germline-derived CDR1 and CDR2 are SGHRS and YFSETQ. CDR3 in amino acids: CASRLSEAYNEQFF. Here the CDR3 DNA reads TGCGCCAGCCGGCTTTCCGAGGCCTACAATGAGCAGTTCTTC.

The CDR3 is CASSLTSSTIMNTEAFF. The CDR3 DNA reads TGTGCCAGCAGTTTGACCAGCAGTACTATAATGAACACTGAAGCTTTCTTT. V gene TRBV5-5 combines with J gene TRBJ1-1; D is unresolved. Germline V CDR1 and CDR2: SGHKS, YYEKEE (reference sequence). The V end was cut by 5 bases, the J end by 0 bases, with 20 bases between. The CDR3 runs to 17 residues.